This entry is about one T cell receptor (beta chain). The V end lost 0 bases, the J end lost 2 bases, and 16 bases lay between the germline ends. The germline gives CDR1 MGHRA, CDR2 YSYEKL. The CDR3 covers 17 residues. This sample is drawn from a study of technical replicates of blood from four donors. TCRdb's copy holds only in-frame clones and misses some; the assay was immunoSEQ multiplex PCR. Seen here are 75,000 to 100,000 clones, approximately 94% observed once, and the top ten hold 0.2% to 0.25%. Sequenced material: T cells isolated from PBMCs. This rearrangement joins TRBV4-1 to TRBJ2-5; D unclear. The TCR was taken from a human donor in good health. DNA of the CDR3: TGCGCCAGCAGCCAAGATCATCCGAGGAGCGCTCAAGAGACCCAGTACTTC. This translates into CASSQDHPRSAQETQYF.